The next 8 T cell receptor beta chains were all read from a single sample in a study of blood T cell repertoires in COVID-19. The data were produced by immunoSEQ multiplex PCR, yet TCRdb's version contains in-frame clones alone and is incomplete. The sample yields some 100,000 clones, 70% to 85% seen once. The specimen was peripheral blood. These receptors came from a woman aged 55-70 years with acute or convalescent COVID-19.

The CDR3 bases are TGTGCCAGTAGTAGCCGGGTCGCAGGGGAGAATGAAAAACTGTTTTTT. It encodes CASSSRVAGENEKLFF. This chain joins TRBV19 and TRBJ1-4; D perhaps matches TRBD1 (6 bases). V lost 4 bases to trimming and J lost 5 bases, with 17 bases between them. CDR3 length: 16 residues. Germline lookup yields CDR1 LNHDA and CDR2 SQIVND (reference sequence).

The V call is TRBV30, the J call TRBJ2-5; weak D call: TRBD2 (6 bases). The germline CDR1 and CDR2 sequences are GTSNPN and SVGIG (reference sequence). The CDR3 consists of 15 residues. The V gene lost 2 bases and the J gene lost 9 bases, with 22 bases spanning the gap. CDR3: CAWSLGAGQGFAQYF. In DNA form, the CDR3 reads TGTGCCTGGAGTTTAGGAGCGGGTCAAGGGTTTGCCCAGTACTTC.

The rearrangement links TRBV7-2 to TRBJ1-2, with D possibly being TRBD1 (5 bases). V was clipped by 1 base and J by 7 bases, with 13 bases between them. Germline V lookup: CDR1 SGHTA, CDR2 FQGNSA. This CDR3 is built from 14 residues. CDR3 DNA: TGTGCCAGCAGCTTAGGCTTGGGGGGAGGTGGCTACACCTTC. Its translation: CASSLGLGGGGYTF.

This chain uses TRBV7-3 with TRBJ1-1; D remains ambiguous. V gave up 5 bases and J gave up 1 base, with 8 bases separating them. Germline-derived CDR1 and CDR2 are SGHTA and FQGTGA. The CDR3 covers 13 residues. The CDR3 reads CASSLETNTEAFF. The CDR3 DNA reads TGTGCCAGCAGCCTAGAAACGAACACTGAAGCTTTCTTT. The complete variable domain, with remaining parts taken from reference TRBV7-3 and TRBJ1-1, reads GAGVSQTPSNKVTEKGKYVELRCDPISGHTALYWYRQSLGQGPEFLIYFQGTGAADDSGLPNDRFFAVRPEGSVSTLKIQRTERGDSAVYLCASSLETNTEAFFGQGTRLTVV.

The V call is TRBV5-5, the J call TRBJ1-5; no reliable D call. The V gene lost 2 bases and the J gene lost 5 bases, with 8 bases spanning the gap. The V gene's germline CDR1 is SGHKS and CDR2 YYEKEE (reference sequence). The CDR3 loop spans 13 amino acids. In DNA, the CDR3 is TGTGCCAGCAGCTTCCGTCTAGATCAGCCCCAGCATTTT. Protein: CASSFRLDQPQHF.

The chain uses TRBV7-9 and TRBJ2-2; weak D call: TRBD1 (6 bases). The CDR3 is 17 amino acids. Germline V gene data show CDR1 as SEHNR and CDR2 as FQNEAQ (reference sequence). V was clipped by 5 bases and J by 1 base, with 17 bases between them. CDR3 DNA: TGTGCCAGCAGCGTACTCCGGGACACCAGGAACACCGGGGAGCTGTTTTTT. This gives the protein CASSVLRDTRNTGELFF.

CDR3 in amino acids: CASSLAGGGHGYTF. The CDR3 nucleotides read TGTGCCAGCAGCTTGGCCGGAGGGGGCCATGGCTACACCTTC. The chain recombines TRBV5-5 with TRBJ1-2, with TRBD1 matching over 7 bases. From germline, CDR1 is SGHKS and CDR2 YYEKEE (reference sequence). This CDR3 comprises 14 residues. With V trimmed by 0 bases and J by 6 bases, 5 bases remained unmatched.

On this clone: Other DNA sequences in the same sample also yield this CDR3. The genes are TRBV6-5 and TRBJ1-2; perhaps TRBD1 as D (5 bases). The CDR3 loop spans 13 amino acids. Germline V gene lookup returns CDR1 MNHEY and CDR2 SVGAGI. V was shortened by 2 bases and J by 1 base, with 5 bases between the two germline ends. CDR3 sequence: CASSYDSNYGYTF. DNA of the CDR3: TGTGCCAGCAGTTACGACAGTAACTATGGCTACACCTTC.